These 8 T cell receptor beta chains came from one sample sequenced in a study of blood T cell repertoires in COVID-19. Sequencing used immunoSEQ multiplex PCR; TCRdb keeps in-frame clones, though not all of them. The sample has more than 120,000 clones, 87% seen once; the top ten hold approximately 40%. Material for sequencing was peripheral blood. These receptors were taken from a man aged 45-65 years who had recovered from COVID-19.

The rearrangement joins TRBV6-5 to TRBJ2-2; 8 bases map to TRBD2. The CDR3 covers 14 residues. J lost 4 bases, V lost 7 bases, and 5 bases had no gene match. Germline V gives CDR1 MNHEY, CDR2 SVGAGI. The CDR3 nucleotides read TGTGCCAGCATTCCCGGGGGGGGCACCGGGGAGCTGTTTTTT. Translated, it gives CASIPGGGTGELFF.

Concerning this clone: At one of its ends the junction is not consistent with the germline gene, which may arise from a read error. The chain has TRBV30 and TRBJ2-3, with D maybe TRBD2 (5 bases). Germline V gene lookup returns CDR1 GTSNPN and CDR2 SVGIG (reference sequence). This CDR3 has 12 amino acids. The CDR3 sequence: CAWSVTLALTLF. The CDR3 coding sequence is TGTGCCTGGAGTGTAACGCTAGCCCTAACACTTTTT. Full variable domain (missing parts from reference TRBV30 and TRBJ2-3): SQTIHQWPATLVQPVGSPLSLECTVEGTSNPNLYWYRQAAGRGLQLLFYSVGIGQISSEVPQNLSASRPQDRQFILSSKKLLLSDSGFYLCAWSVTLALTLFGPGTRLTVL.

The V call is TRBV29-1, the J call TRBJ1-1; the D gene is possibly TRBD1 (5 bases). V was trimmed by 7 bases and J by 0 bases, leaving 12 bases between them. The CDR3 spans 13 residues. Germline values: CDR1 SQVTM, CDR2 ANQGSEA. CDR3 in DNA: TGCAGCGGACGCAGGGAGGTGAACACTGAAGCTTTCTTT. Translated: CSGRREVNTEAFF. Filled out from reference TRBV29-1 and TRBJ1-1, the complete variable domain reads SAVISQKPSRDICQRGTSLTIQCQVDSQVTMMFWYRQQPGQSLTLIATANQGSEATYESGFVIDKFPISRPNLTFSTLTVSNMSPEDSSIYLCSGRREVNTEAFFGQGTRLTVV.

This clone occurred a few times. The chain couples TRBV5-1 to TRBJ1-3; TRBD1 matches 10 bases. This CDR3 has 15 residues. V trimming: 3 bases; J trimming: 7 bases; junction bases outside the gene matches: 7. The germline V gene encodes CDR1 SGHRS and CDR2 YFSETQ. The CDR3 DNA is TGCGCCAGCAGCTCGACAGGGGGCTCGAGGAACACCATATATTTT. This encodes CASSSTGGSRNTIYF.

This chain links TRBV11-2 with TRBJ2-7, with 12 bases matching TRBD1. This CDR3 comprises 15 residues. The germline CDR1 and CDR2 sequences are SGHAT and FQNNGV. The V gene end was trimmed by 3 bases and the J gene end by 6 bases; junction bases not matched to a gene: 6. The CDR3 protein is CASSFTGTGGLEQYF. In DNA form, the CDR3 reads TGTGCCAGCAGCTTTACCGGGACAGGGGGCCTCGAGCAGTACTTC. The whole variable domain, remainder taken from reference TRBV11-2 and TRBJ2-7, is EAGVAQSPRYKIIEKRQSVAFWCNPISGHATLYWYQQILGQGPKLLIQFQNNGVVDDSQLPKDRFSAERLKGVDSTLKIQPAKLEDSAVYLCASSFTGTGGLEQYFGPGTRLTVT.

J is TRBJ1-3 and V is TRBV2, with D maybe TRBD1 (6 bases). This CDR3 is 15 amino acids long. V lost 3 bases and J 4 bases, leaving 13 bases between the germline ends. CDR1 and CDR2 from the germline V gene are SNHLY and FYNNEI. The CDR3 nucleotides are TGTGCCAGCAGTGAGAGAGCAGGGGAAGGAAACACCATATATTTT. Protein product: CASSERAGEGNTIYF.

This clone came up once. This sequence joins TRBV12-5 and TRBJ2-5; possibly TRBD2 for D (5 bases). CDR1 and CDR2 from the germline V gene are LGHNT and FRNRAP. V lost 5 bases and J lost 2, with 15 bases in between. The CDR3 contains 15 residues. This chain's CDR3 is CASGSEGWKQETQYF. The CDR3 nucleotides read TGTGCTAGTGGTAGCGAGGGATGGAAGCAAGAGACCCAGTACTTC.

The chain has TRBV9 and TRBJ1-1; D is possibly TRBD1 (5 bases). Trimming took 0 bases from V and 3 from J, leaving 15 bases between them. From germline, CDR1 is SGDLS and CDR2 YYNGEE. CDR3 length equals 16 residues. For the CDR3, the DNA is TGTGCCAGCAGCGTAGGTGGGGGACGGAGGGACACTGAAGCTTTCTTT. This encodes CASSVGGGRRDTEAFF. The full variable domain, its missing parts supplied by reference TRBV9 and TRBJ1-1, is DSGVTQTPKHLITATGQRVTLRCSPRSGDLSVYWYQQSLDQGLQFLIQYYNGEERAKGNILERFSAQQFPDLHSELNLSSLELGDSALYFCASSVGGGRRDTEAFFGQGTRLTVV.